Following are 3 T cell receptor beta chains from one sample sequenced in a study of blood T cell repertoires in COVID-19 (dated by TCRdb to about 2020). The library came from the immunoSEQ multiplex PCR assay. Held by TCRdb, this immuneACCESS table contains in-frame sequences only and omits some clones. Under half of the omission traces to an unresolved V gene where checked; the cause of the rest is unknown. This sample comprises roughly 200,000 clones, around 90% of them detected only once. The ten largest clones represent 2% to 2.5% of the sample. Sequencing was done on a sample of PBMCs or T cells enriched from blood (not recorded which). The receptors come from a woman aged 25 to 45 who had recovered from COVID-19.

This clone was found once. The rearrangement joins TRBV27 to TRBJ1-2; 10 bases agree with TRBD1. The length of the CDR3 is 13 residues. CDR1 and CDR2 (germline): MNHEY, SMNVEV (reference sequence). V shed 3 bases and J 7 bases; nucleotides not matched to a gene: 2. CDR3 DNA sequence: TGTGCCAGCAGTTTTGGGACAGGGGCTGGCTACACCTTC. The encoded protein is CASSFGTGAGYTF.

The chain is built from TRBV5-6 and TRBJ1-3; TRBD1 might be the D (6 bases). Germline-derived CDR1 and CDR2 are SGHDT and YYEEEE. There are 16 residues in the CDR3. Trimming took off 2 bases at V and 2 bases at J, with 14 bases between the two ends. CDR3 amino acids: CASSFSGTWAGNTIYF. The CDR3 DNA reads as TGTGCCAGCAGCTTCTCCGGGACATGGGCTGGAAACACCATATATTTT.

The rearrangement joins TRBV4-3 to TRBJ1-1, with TRBD1 matching 10 bases. Unmatched junction bases numbered 4, after V lost 1 base and J lost 5 bases. This CDR3 is 15 amino acids long. Germline V gene sequence: CDR1 LGHNA, CDR2 YSLEER. As DNA, the CDR3 is TGCGCCAGCAGCCAAGCCCGGGACAGGGGAACTGAAGCTTTCTTT. Its translation: CASSQARDRGTEAFF.